Given below is one T cell receptor beta chain in context. The sample is drawn from a study of blood T cell repertoires in COVID-19. Across the whole study: The United States, Italy and Spain were the sources of the acute and convalescent COVID-19 samples. Nucleic acid was either cDNA or gDNA, and it came from T cells, B-cell-depleted T cells, or PBMCs.

In the authors' methods: From reference gene primer amplification, estimates of nucleated cell counts were derived. Libraries were prepared by immunoSEQ multiplex PCR; TCRdb keeps only in-frame clonotypes and omits some of them. V and J calls and clone size come straight from that table; D and trimming were deduced from the DNA. The table has roughly 100,000 clones, around 90% seen once; the top ten hold 3.5%. Germline V lookup: CDR1 MNHEY, CDR2 SVGAGI. CDR3 length: 13 amino acids. J lost 6 bases, V lost 6 bases, and 2 bases had no gene match. The sequenced sample was peripheral blood. This sequence originates from a woman aged 60 to 75 with acute or convalescent COVID-19. The chain is built from TRBV6-5 and TRBJ1-5, with 10 bases matching TRBD1. CDR3 loop: CASRGTGVQPQHF. In DNA form, the CDR3 reads TGTGCCAGCAGAGGGACAGGGGTTCAGCCCCAGCATTTT.